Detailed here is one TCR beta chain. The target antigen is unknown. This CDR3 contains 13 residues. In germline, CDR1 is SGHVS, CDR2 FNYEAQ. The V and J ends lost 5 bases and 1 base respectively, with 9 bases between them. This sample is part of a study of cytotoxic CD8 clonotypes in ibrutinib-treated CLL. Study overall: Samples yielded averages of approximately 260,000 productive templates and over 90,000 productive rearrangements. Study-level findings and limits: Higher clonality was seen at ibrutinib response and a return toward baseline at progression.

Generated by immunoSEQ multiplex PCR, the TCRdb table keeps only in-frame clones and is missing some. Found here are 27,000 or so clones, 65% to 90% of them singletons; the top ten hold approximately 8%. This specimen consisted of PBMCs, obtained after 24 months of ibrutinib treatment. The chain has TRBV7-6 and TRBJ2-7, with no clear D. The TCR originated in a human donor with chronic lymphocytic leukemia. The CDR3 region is CASSPPPSYEQYF. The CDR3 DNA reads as TGTGCCAGCAGCCCGCCCCCATCCTACGAGCAGTACTTC.